The 13 T cell receptor beta chains listed next were all sequenced from one sample in a study of blood T cell repertoires in COVID-19. TCRdb's table, derived via immunoSEQ multiplex PCR, lists solely in-frame clones and lacks some. The sample includes approximately 210,000 clones, approximately 90% of them seen just once. The sample comprised peripheral blood. These receptors all stem from a young man who had recovered from COVID-19.

CDR3 region: CASSPGLHYNEQFF. CDR3 DNA: TGTGCCAGCAGCCCTGGACTCCACTACAATGAGCAGTTCTTC. The V and J genes are TRBV7-7 and TRBJ2-1; the D gene is possibly TRBD2 (5 bases). Germline CDR1 reads SSHAT; CDR2 reads FNYEAQ (reference sequence). The CDR3 covers 14 residues. V shed 5 bases and J shed 3 bases, with 11 bases lying between them.

The chain uses TRBV14 and TRBJ1-2; weak D call: TRBD1 (6 bases). Germline V CDR1 and CDR2: SGHDN, FVKESK. CDR3 length: 13 residues. V was pared by 3 bases and J by 7 bases, with 12 bases between. CDR3 sequence: CASSHTRDTGYTF. CDR3 nucleotides: TGTGCCAGCAGCCACACTCGGGACACTGGCTACACCTTC.

The chain recombines TRBV5-1 with TRBJ2-2, with TRBD1 matching over 7 bases. CDR1 is SGHRS and CDR2 is YFSETQ in the germline V gene. V was clipped by 1 base and J by 2 bases; unmatched bases: 5. The CDR3 spans 16 residues. CDR3 in DNA: TGCGCCAGCAGCTTGATCGGGACAGCTAACACCGGGGAGCTGTTTTTT. It translates to CASSLIGTANTGELFF.

This rearrangement joins TRBV11-2 to TRBJ2-5; 8 bases line up with TRBD2. The CDR3 covers 17 residues. Germline CDR1 is SGHAT and CDR2 is FQNNGV. The J segment lost 5 bases and the V segment lost 1 base, leaving 12 bases of the junction unmatched. DNA for the CDR3: TGTGCCAGCAGCTTAGCGGGGGGGCCTTATCCGTCCGAGACCCAGTACTTC. This codes for CASSLAGGPYPSETQYF.

V and J are TRBV14 and TRBJ2-3; 9 positions match TRBD1. Germline loops: CDR1 SGHDN, CDR2 FVKESK. V lost 3 bases and J lost 4; bases outside the gene matches: 2. This CDR3 spans 14 amino acids. CDR3 in DNA: TGTGCCAGCAGCCAGGACAGGGGCCCAGATACGCAGTATTTT. It is translated as CASSQDRGPDTQYF.

The V gene is TRBV6-1, the J gene TRBJ1-5, with D hard to call. Germline loops: CDR1 MNHNS, CDR2 SASEGT. The CDR3 extends over 14 amino acids. V lost 0 bases and J lost 3, with 6 bases in between. For the CDR3, the DNA is TGTGCCAGCAGTGAAGCCAGGCCCAATCAGCCCCAGCATTTT. As protein: CASSEARPNQPQHF.

The V call is TRBV15, the J call TRBJ2-3; possible D gene TRBD2, 6 bases. Trimming removed 0 bases from V and 2 bases from J, with 9 bases in between. The CDR3 runs to 15 residues. Germline loops: CDR1 LNHNV, CDR2 YYDKDF (reference sequence). CDR3 sequence (DNA): TGTGCCACCAGCAGAGATGGGCGGGACACAGATACGCAGTATTTT. It specifies CATSRDGRDTDTQYF. Full variable domain (missing parts from reference TRBV15 and TRBJ2-3): DAMVIQNPRYQVTQFGKPVTLSCSQTLNHNVMYWYQQKSSQAPKLLFHYYDKDFNNEADTPDNFQSRRPNTSFCFLDIRSPGLGDTAMYLCATSRDGRDTDTQYFGPGTRLTVL.

The rearrangement uses TRBV27 and TRBJ1-1, with D uncertain. The CDR3 covers 14 residues. Germline assignment: CDR1 MNHEY and CDR2 SMNVEV (reference sequence). Trimming shortened V by 5 bases and J by 5 bases, and 15 bases separated the two germline ends. The CDR3 region has the DNA TGTGCCAGCAGTACCCGAGGCCCCGGGACTGAAGCTTTCTTT. This translates into CASSTRGPGTEAFF.

The chain uses TRBV5-1 and TRBJ2-1, with 7 bases fitting TRBD1. V trimming: 4 bases; J trimming: 6 bases; junction bases outside the gene matches: 10. CDR1 and CDR2 from the germline V gene are SGHRS and YFSETQ. This CDR3 has 15 amino acids. CDR3 residues: CASSAQGIGVNEQFF. The CDR3, as DNA: TGCGCCAGCAGCGCACAGGGGATCGGTGTCAATGAGCAGTTCTTC.

The chain couples TRBV5-1 to TRBJ2-5; D gene ambiguous. Trimming stripped 4 bases from V and 0 bases from J, with 10 bases between. CDR1 and CDR2 from the germline V gene are SGHRS and YFSETQ. This CDR3 is built from 14 residues. CDR3 DNA: TGCGCCAGCAGCCTACGACGGGACCAAGAGACCCAGTACTTC. It translates to CASSLRRDQETQYF.

This chain links TRBV4-3 with TRBJ2-5, with 9 nucleotides matching TRBD2. J lost 5 bases, V lost 1 base, and 5 bases had no gene match. This CDR3 has 15 amino acids. Germline lookup yields CDR1 LGHNA and CDR2 YSLEER. The CDR3 DNA follows: TGCGCCAGCAGCCAAGGGGGGACTAGCTTCGAGACCCAGTACTTC. This encodes CASSQGGTSFETQYF.

This chain joins TRBV29-1 and TRBJ2-1, with TRBD2 as a possible D gene (5 bases). The ends were cut back, 4 bases at V and 0 bases at J, with 10 bases in the middle. CDR1 is SQVTM, CDR2 ANQGSEA, per germline. The CDR3 has 14 amino acids. This CDR3 reads CSVGIGSSYNEQFF. The CDR3 bases are TGCAGCGTTGGGATAGGGAGCTCCTACAATGAGCAGTTCTTC.

Regarding this clone: The sample contains more than one DNA sequence encoding this CDR3. In nucleotides, the CDR3 is TGCGCCAGCAGCTTGGCCGGGTCCCAAGAGACCCAGTACTTC. It encodes CASSLAGSQETQYF. The chain links TRBV5-1 to TRBJ2-5; the D is unclear. The CDR3 runs 14 residues. Trimming removed 0 bases from V and 1 base from J, with 7 bases in between. Per germline, CDR1 SGHRS and CDR2 YFSETQ.